The rows below give T cell receptor beta chains drawn from one sample of a study of CD8 T cells in ankylosing spondylitis. TCRdb re-analysed the 5' RACE reads in MiXCR, keeping a single row per CDR3 protein. The profile shows around 120,000 distinct CDR3 sequences, roughly an eighth of them singletons. The specimen was blood, either unsorted or a sorted T cell fraction (not recorded which). The receptor set was obtained from a female donor with ankylosing spondylitis or in good health (not recorded which). Each CDR3 is given with its conserved first and last residue. D genes are given only for firm matches. Part of the rows lack a size; the others show once, few, many or a class for expanded clones.

V gene	J gene	clone size	D gene	CDR3 DNA	CDR3 protein
TRBV5-1	TRBJ2-7	few	TRBD1	TGCGCCAGCAGCTTGGGACTTCGGGACAGGAGCTCCTACGAGCAGTACTTC	CASSLGLRDRSSYEQYF
TRBV18	TRBJ2-2	few	-	TGTGCCAGCCAGCTCATTGCTACGAACACCGGGGAGCTGTTTTTT	CASQLIATNTGELFF
TRBV20-1	TRBJ2-3	few	TRBD1	TGCAGTGCTACCCATTGGACAGGAAAAGGGACAGATACGCAGTATTTT	CSATHWTGKGTDTQYF
TRBV27	TRBJ1-2	few	-	TGTGCCAGCAGTTCACTTCGGCAGGGGTATGGCTACACCTTC	CASSSLRQGYGYTF
TRBV5-1	TRBJ2-7	-	TRBD1	TGCGCCAGCAGGACAGGGATCTCCTACGAGCAGTACTTC	CASRTGISYEQYF
TRBV5-1	TRBJ2-7	-	TRBD2	TGCGCCAGCAGCGCGGGACTAGCGGGAGGGAACTACGAGCAGTACTTC	CASSAGLAGGNYEQYF
TRBV20-1	TRBJ2-5	few	-	TGCAGTGCTATTGAGGGGATAGAGACCCAGTACTTC	CSAIEGIETQYF
TRBV12-3/TRBV12-4	TRBJ2-3	many	TRBD2	TGTGCCAGCAGTTTTAGCGGGGGGCGATTAGATACGCAGTATTTT	CASSFSGGRLDTQYF
TRBV20-1	TRBJ2-2	few	TRBD1	TGCAGTGGGTTGGAGGGACAGGGGGCTAGCGGGGAGCTGTTTTTT	CSGLEGQGASGELFF
TRBV5-1	TRBJ2-6	few	-	TGCGCCAGCAGCCCCCCCAGCACCTCCTCTGGGGCCAACGTCCTGACTTTC	CASSPPSTSSGANVLTF
TRBV5-1	TRBJ2-1	many	TRBD2	TGCGCCAGCAGCTTGGGGACTAGATCTGAGCAGTTCTTC	CASSLGTRSEQFF
TRBV7-6	TRBJ1-2	few	TRBD1	TGTGCCAGCAGTTCCGGACAGGGTTCTTATGGCTACACCTTC	CASSSGQGSYGYTF
TRBV11-2	TRBJ2-1	-	TRBD1	TGTGCCAGCAGCTTAGTGAGGACAGGGGAGGGCAATGAGCAGTTCTTC	CASSLVRTGEGNEQFF
TRBV18	TRBJ1-1	many	-	TGTGCCAGCTCACCCAACCAGAACTTGAACACTGAAGCTTTCTTT	CASSPNQNLNTEAFF
TRBV6-1	TRBJ1-1	many	-	TGTGCCAGCAGCCCCGGGTGGGGAGGTGCTTTGCGTAAAGCTTTCTTT	CASSPGWGGALRKAFF
TRBV29-1	TRBJ2-7	few	-	TGCAGCGTTGGGCAGGGTAGTAAACAGCAGTACTTC	CSVGQGSKQQYF
TRBV5-6	TRBJ2-1	-	TRBD2	TGTGCCAGCAGCCAAGAACTACTAGCGGGGGGGCGGAATGAGCAGTTCTTC	CASSQELLAGGRNEQFF
TRBV5-1	TRBJ2-7	many	-	TGCGCCAGCAGCCCGCAATCCTCGGGGTTCAACGAGCAGTACTTC	CASSPQSSGFNEQYF
TRBV11-2	TRBJ2-7	-	-	TGTGCCAGCAGCTTAGATTGGGCGGACCCCCACGAGCAGTACTTC	CASSLDWADPHEQYF
TRBV7-2	TRBJ2-3	-	-	TGTGCCAGCAGCTTAGGGCTAGCCAACACAGATACGCAGTATTTT	CASSLGLANTDTQYF
TRBV20-1	TRBJ2-7	few	TRBD1	TGCAGTGCTAGAACAGGGGGCGCATACGAGCAGTACTTC	CSARTGGAYEQYF
TRBV20-1	TRBJ1-5	many	-	TGCAGTGCTAGTCGTGAGATTAGCAATCAGCCCCAGCATTTT	CSASREISNQPQHF
TRBV6-5	TRBJ2-2	many	TRBD1	TGTGCCAGCAGTTACTCCCCCGGGACAGGGAATGCCGGGGAGCTGTTTTTT	CASSYSPGTGNAGELFF
TRBV28	TRBJ2-3	many	-	TGTGCCAGCAGTTCTCCAACTCAGTCTCGAGGGGCAGATACGCAGTATTTT	CASSSPTQSRGADTQYF
TRBV28	TRBJ2-7	-	-	TGTGCCAGCAGAAAGACAGGAGCCTACGAGCAGTACTTC	CASRKTGAYEQYF
TRBV12-3/TRBV12-4	TRBJ2-1	-	TRBD1	TGTGCCAGCAGCTTAGGGGACAGGATCATGGATGAGCAGTTCTTC	CASSLGDRIMDEQFF
TRBV4-1	TRBJ2-3	many	TRBD1	TGCGCCAGCAGCCAAGAATACGGGACAGGGGTGTCAGATACGCAGTATTTT	CASSQEYGTGVSDTQYF
TRBV18	TRBJ2-7	-	-	TGTGCCAGCTCACCGCCAGAGAGCTCCTACGAGCAGTACTTC	CASSPPESSYEQYF
TRBV10-3	TRBJ1-6	few	-	TGTGCCATCAGTGCTGACCATAATTCACCCCTCCACTTT	CAISADHNSPLHF
TRBV29-1	TRBJ2-6	few	-	TGCAGCGTTGTGAACCCCGGTGGGGCCAACGTCCTGACTTTC	CSVVNPGGANVLTF
TRBV5-1	TRBJ2-3	many	TRBD2	TGCGCCAGCAGCTTGGAACTAGCGGGTCCAGAAGGAGATACGCAGTATTTT	CASSLELAGPEGDTQYF
TRBV7-3	TRBJ2-7	few	-	TGTGCCAGCAGCTTAACGTCAGGCTCTAAGCAGTACTTC	CASSLTSGSKQYF
TRBV6-5	TRBJ2-2	-	-	TGTGCCAGCAGTTATAGGACGGCGAACACCGGGGAGCTGTTTTTT	CASSYRTANTGELFF
TRBV20-1	TRBJ2-1	many	-	TGCAGTGTATATCCCAATAACAATGAGCAGTTCTTC	CSVYPNNNEQFF
TRBV19	TRBJ2-7	-	-	TGTGCCAGTACTCCCGGACACTCCTACGAGCAGTACTTC	CASTPGHSYEQYF
TRBV20-1	TRBJ1-2	many	TRBD1	TGCAGTGCTGAGAGGGGGCGCGACTATGGCTACACCTTC	CSAERGRDYGYTF
TRBV10-3	TRBJ1-2	few	-	TGTGCCATCAGTGAGGGGGGGATTGGCTACACCTTC	CAISEGGIGYTF
TRBV29-1	TRBJ2-1	-	TRBD2	TGCAGCGTTGAAGGCCTAGCGGGGGGACGCTCCTACAATGAGCAGTTCTTC	CSVEGLAGGRSYNEQFF
TRBV6-1	TRBJ2-2	few	TRBD2	TGTGCCAGCAGTGACGTACAGCGGGGGGTTCGAGGCACCGGGGAGCTGTTTTTT	CASSDVQRGVRGTGELFF
TRBV9	TRBJ2-7	-	TRBD1	TGTGCCAGCAGCGAAGGGACAGGTAAAGCCTACGAGCAGTACTTC	CASSEGTGKAYEQYF
TRBV5-6	TRBJ1-2	many	TRBD1	TGTGCCAGCAGCTTAGGACAGGCCGCTAACTATGGCTACACCTTC	CASSLGQAANYGYTF
TRBV4-1	TRBJ1-1	few	TRBD1	TGCGCCAGCAGCCCAGAGGGAGGACAGGGGTTTGCTGAAGCTTTCTTT	CASSPEGGQGFAEAFF
TRBV18	TRBJ1-4	-	TRBD1	TGTGCCAGCTCACCCCAGGGGGGCCCTAATGAAAAACTGTTTTTT	CASSPQGGPNEKLFF
TRBV5-1	TRBJ2-3	many	TRBD1	TGCGCCAGCAGCCGACAGGACAGGTTAAGCACAGATACGCAGTATTTT	CASSRQDRLSTDTQYF
TRBV20-1	TRBJ1-5	many	-	TGCAGTGCCGCCCGACAGGCCAATCAGCCCCAGCATTTT	CSAARQANQPQHF
TRBV20-1	TRBJ2-2	many	TRBD2	TGCAGTGCTAGTAGAGCGGGAGCGGACACCGGGGAGCTGTTTTTT	CSASRAGADTGELFF
TRBV28	TRBJ1-6	many	TRBD1	TGTGCCAGCTACGACAGGGGTACTTCACCCCTCCACTTT	CASYDRGTSPLHF
TRBV5-1	TRBJ1-2	few	TRBD1	TGCGCCAGCAGCTTGGACCAGGGGGCTCGGGGCTACACCTTC	CASSLDQGARGYTF
TRBV6-1	TRBJ2-7	many	TRBD1	TGTGCCAGCAATAGAGGACAGGGGCTGAAGGTCTACGAGCAGTACTTC	CASNRGQGLKVYEQYF
TRBV7-8	TRBJ1-1	few	TRBD1	TGTGCCAGCAGCCTTGGGACAGGGCGCACTGAAGCTTTCTTT	CASSLGTGRTEAFF
TRBV29-1	TRBJ2-3	many	-	TGCAGCGTGCGTAGGTCAGATACGCAGTATTTT	CSVRRSDTQYF
TRBV7-6	TRBJ2-3	-	TRBD2	TGTGCCAGCAGCTTCGGGCTAGCGGGAGGTGGAACTTCTAGCACAGATACGCAGTATTTT	CASSFGLAGGGTSSTDTQYF
TRBV12-3/TRBV12-4	TRBJ2-7	few	TRBD1	TGTGCCAGCAGCTCAGGACAGGGGGCAGGGAAAAAGTACTTC	CASSSGQGAGKKYF